The 6 T cell receptor beta chains listed next were all sequenced from one sample in a study of blood T cell repertoires in COVID-19. Here immunoSEQ multiplex PCR was the method, and the copy in TCRdb shows in-frame clones only, minus some. The table lists under 300,000 clones, around 90% of them singletons. The sequenced sample was peripheral blood. All receptors come from a man aged 50 to 59 with acute or convalescent COVID-19.

The CDR3 here is CASSRGTGKAYTF. CDR3 nucleotides: TGTGCCAGCAGCCGCGGGACAGGGAAGGCCTACACCTTC. The chain employs TRBV7-9 and TRBJ1-2; TRBD1 matches 9 bases. There are 13 residues in the CDR3. V shed 5 bases and J 10 bases; nucleotides not matched to a gene: 8. Germline CDR1 reads SEHNR; CDR2 reads FQNEAQ (reference sequence).

This rearrangement joins TRBV7-9 to TRBJ2-5; perhaps TRBD2 as D (6 bases). CDR1 SEHNR and CDR2 FQNEAQ come from the germline V gene (reference sequence). The ends were cut back, 5 bases at V and 5 bases at J, with 15 bases in the middle. CDR3 length: 14 residues. The CDR3, as DNA: TGTGCCAGCAGCCCTCTGGGGGGTGGGGAGACCCAGTACTTC. Amino acids: CASSPLGGGETQYF. The full variable domain, rest sourced from reference TRBV7-9 and TRBJ2-5, is DTGVSQNPRHKITKRGQNVTFRCDPISEHNRLYWYRQTLGQGPEFLTYFQNEAQLEKSRLLSDRFSAERPKGSFSTLEIQRTEQGDSAMYLCASSPLGGGETQYFGPGTRLLVL.

V gene TRBV10-2 combines with J gene TRBJ2-1; possibly TRBD2 for D (5 bases). CDR3 length: 14 amino acids. Trimming took off 1 base at V and 7 bases at J, with 11 bases between the two ends. The V gene's germline CDR1 is WSHSY and CDR2 SAAADI. CDR3 nucleotide sequence: TGCGCCAGCAGTGAGTGGGCTAGCACTAATGAGCAGTTCTTC. It encodes CASSEWASTNEQFF.

This sequence joins TRBV5-1 and TRBJ2-3; D is perhaps TRBD1 (5 bases). Germline V gene lookup returns CDR1 SGHRS and CDR2 YFSETQ. Trimming took 2 bases from V and 4 from J, leaving 11 bases between them. The CDR3 is 14 amino acids. The CDR3 region is CASSFRQTPDTQYF. DNA of the CDR3: TGCGCCAGCAGCTTCCGACAGACTCCAGATACGCAGTATTTT. The variable domain in full, completed from reference TRBV5-1 and TRBJ2-3, reads KAGVTQTPRYLIKTRGQQVTLSCSPISGHRSVSWYQQTPGQGLQFLFEYFSETQRNKGNFPGRFSGRQFSNSRSEMNVSTLELGDSALYLCASSFRQTPDTQYFGPGTRLTVL.

This clone was recorded once. The V and J genes are TRBV3-1 (or the pseudogene TRBV3-2) and TRBJ2-5, with D uncertain. Germline CDR1 is LGHDT and CDR2 is YNNKEL (reference sequence). Trimming removed 3 bases from V and 5 bases from J, with 10 bases in between. This CDR3 contains 13 residues. The CDR3 DNA sequence: TGTGCCAGCAGCCAGCGCGCTACGGAGACCCAGTACTTC. Its protein product is CASSQRATETQYF.

CDR3 in DNA: TGTGCCAGCTCGGAGGCAACCACTGGAAACACCATATATTTT. It encodes CASSEATTGNTIYF. This sequence joins TRBV18 and TRBJ1-3; D is ambiguous. The CDR3 is 14 amino acids. With 6 bases removed from V and 2 bases from J, the gap between germline ends came to 11 bases. Germline CDR1 KGHSH, CDR2 LQKENI.